These 11 T cell receptor beta chains originate from one sample sequenced in a study of CD8 T cells in ankylosing spondylitis. From the 5' RACE reads, TCRdb called clonotypes with MiXCR, one entry per CDR3 protein. The sample holds roughly 130,000 distinct CDR3 sequences; roughly 13% are singletons and the top ten take about 2.7%. The source material was blood, either unsorted or a sorted T cell fraction (not recorded which). These receptors were obtained from a female donor with ankylosing spondylitis or in good health (not recorded which).

In its sample, this clonotype was seen many times. The gene calls are TRBV5-1 and TRBJ2-5, with a weak D call TRBD2 (7 bases). Germline CDR1 is SGHRS and CDR2 is YFSETQ. V was clipped by 9 bases and J by 3 bases, with 21 bases between them. The CDR3 extends over 15 amino acids. The CDR3 DNA follows: TGCGCCACCAACCTGGGAGGGGGGGCCGAAGAGACCCAGTACTTC. This translates into CATNLGGGAEETQYF.

The rearrangement links TRBV7-2 to TRBJ2-7; a possible D gene is TRBD1 (6 bases). CDR3 size: 13 residues. Trimming left V 1 base short and J 9 bases short, with 13 bases between. Germline CDR1 is SGHTA and CDR2 is FQGNSA. The CDR3 bases are TGTGCCAGCAGCTTAGAGCAGGGGTTAGGGCAGTACTTC. This codes for CASSLEQGLGQYF.

This clonotype has more than one count but fewer than ten. V and J are TRBV6-5 and TRBJ2-5, with 11 bases aligning to TRBD2. Trimming cost V 4 bases and J 2 bases; bases outside gene matches: 6. CDR1 and CDR2 (germline): MNHEY, SVGAGI. The CDR3 length is 16 residues. The CDR3 reads CASSFRLAGPQETQYF. The CDR3 region has the DNA TGTGCCAGCAGTTTCCGACTAGCGGGGCCTCAAGAGACCCAGTACTTC.

V usage is TRBV5-1 and J usage is TRBJ2-3, with a possible D match to TRBD1 (5 bases). The CDR3 runs to 16 residues. V was pared by 2 bases and J by 0 bases, with 13 bases between. Germline V gives CDR1 SGHRS, CDR2 YFSETQ. This chain's CDR3 is CASSFMTATSTDTQYF. The CDR3 DNA reads as TGCGCCAGCAGCTTTATGACAGCAACTAGCACAGATACGCAGTATTTT.

This chain links TRBV20-1 with TRBJ2-3, with 10 nucleotides matching TRBD2. Germline V gives CDR1 DFQATT, CDR2 SNEGSKA (reference sequence). The CDR3 spans 17 residues. Here the CDR3 reads CCARLLLAGVRTDTQYF. Written as DNA, the CDR3 is TGCTGCGCTAGACTCCTCCTAGCGGGAGTGCGCACAGATACGCAGTATTTT.

This clonotype was seen at least ten times. V gene TRBV6-1 combines with J gene TRBJ2-7; D is possibly TRBD1 (5 bases). This CDR3 is 13 amino acids long. Trimming removed 10 bases at V and 3 bases at J, with 16 bases between. Germline V gene data show CDR1 as MNHNS and CDR2 as SASEGT. CDR3 DNA: TGTGCCATCGGACCCGGACAAAACTACGAGCAGTACTTC. This translates into CAIGPGQNYEQYF.

This clonotype was seen repeatedly, ten times or more. This chain connects TRBV5-1 to TRBJ1-1; TRBD1 matches 7 bases. J lost 3 bases, V lost 4 bases, and 9 bases had no gene match. This CDR3 contains 15 residues. The germline V gene has CDR1 SGHRS and CDR2 YFSETQ. As DNA, the CDR3 is TGCGCCAGCAGCCCTAACAGGGGTACGTACACTGAAGCTTTCTTT. It is translated as CASSPNRGTYTEAFF.

This clonotype was observed many times. V usage is TRBV10-3 and J usage is TRBJ1-1; no reliable D call. The V end was cut by 3 bases, the J end by 4 bases, with 9 bases between. The CDR3 is made up of 13 amino acids. Per germline, CDR1 ENHRY and CDR2 SYGVKD. The CDR3 is CAISDFLGTEAFF. In DNA form, the CDR3 reads TGTGCCATCAGTGACTTCCTCGGCACTGAAGCTTTCTTT.

This clonotype was observed a few times. The V and J genes are TRBV5-1 and TRBJ2-5; D assignment may be TRBD1 or TRBD2 (7 bases each). The ends were cut back, 6 bases at V and 1 base at J, with 19 bases in the middle. The CDR3 totals 16 residues. Germline V lookup: CDR1 SGHRS, CDR2 YFSETQ. The CDR3 loop reads CASKAGGGEVQETQYF. In DNA, the CDR3 is TGCGCCAGCAAGGCAGGGGGAGGGGAGGTCCAAGAGACCCAGTACTTC.

This clonotype came up many times. The CDR3 sequence is CSALWETQYF. The CDR3 DNA is TGCAGTGCCCTTTGGGAGACCCAGTACTTC. The rearrangement uses TRBV20-1 and TRBJ2-5; no reliable D call. The germline CDR1 and CDR2 sequences are DFQATT and SNEGSKA (reference sequence). Trimming stripped 6 bases from V and 5 bases from J, with 7 bases between. This CDR3 contains 10 residues.

Ten or more counts support this clonotype. The gene calls are TRBV20-1 and TRBJ2-6, with a possible D match to TRBD1 (6 bases). V dropped 5 bases and J dropped 1 base, with 9 bases sitting between them. CDR3 length: 14 amino acids. CDR1 and CDR2 (germline): DFQATT, SNEGSKA (reference sequence). The CDR3 bases are TGCAGTGCTGTACAGGGATCTGGGGCCAACGTCCTGACTTTC. Encoded protein: CSAVQGSGANVLTF.